The 29 T cell receptor beta chains in this list originate from one sample, sequenced in a study of circulating and synovial CD4+ cells in juvenile arthritis. This table comes from immunoSEQ multiplex PCR, and its TCRdb copy is limited to in-frame clones, with some not included. The data hold tens of thousands of clones, with around 95% observed a single time. Sequencing used CD4+ T cells from blood. The receptors were gathered from a human donor with juvenile idiopathic arthritis.

This clone was detected once. V gene TRBV7-3 combines with J gene TRBJ2-1; 8 bases map to TRBD2. The CDR3 contains 16 residues. V shed 3 bases, J shed 7 bases, and the junction held 11 bases outside the gene matches. The V gene's germline CDR1 is SGHTA and CDR2 FQGTGA. CDR3 loop: CASSFLAGGRGNEQFF. For the CDR3, the DNA is TGTGCCAGCAGCTTTCTGGCGGGAGGACGCGGGAATGAGCAGTTCTTC.

The V gene is TRBV28, the J gene TRBJ1-3; 7 nucleotides agree with TRBD1. The V segment lost 8 bases and the J segment 0 bases; nucleotides outside the gene matches: 7. Germline V gene sequence: CDR1 MDHEN, CDR2 SYDVKM. This CDR3 contains 15 residues. CDR3 in DNA: TGTGCCAGCTCCGGGACAGCGCTCTCTGGAAACACCATATATTTT. Amino acids: CASSGTALSGNTIYF.

This sequence joins TRBV2 and TRBJ1-2; D remains unclear. The V and J ends lost 10 bases and 0 bases respectively, with 12 bases between them. The V gene's germline CDR1 is SNHLY and CDR2 FYNNEI. The CDR3 has 13 amino acids. The CDR3 DNA reads as TGTGCCAACTTGGCTAGGACTAACTATGGCTACACCTTC. It translates to CANLARTNYGYTF.

The rearrangement uses TRBV18 and TRBJ2-7; 10 nucleotides agree with TRBD1. Per germline, CDR1 KGHSH and CDR2 LQKENI. This CDR3 contains 19 residues. After removal of 1 base from V and 2 bases from J, the junction contained 14 bases not matched to a gene. CDR3 in amino acids: CASSPQISDPGQGTYEQYF. CDR3 DNA sequence: TGTGCCAGCTCACCACAGATCTCCGACCCGGGACAGGGGACCTACGAGCAGTACTTC.

The V call is TRBV7-2, the J call TRBJ1-2; D gene unclear. From germline, CDR1 is SGHTA and CDR2 FQGNSA. The CDR3 is 14 residues long. The V end lost 5 bases, the J end lost 8 bases, and 18 bases lay between the germline ends. The CDR3 region is CASSRRTAEGGYTF. CDR3 sequence (DNA): TGTGCCAGCAGCCGACGGACTGCCGAGGGAGGCTACACCTTC. The complete variable domain, with remaining parts taken from reference TRBV7-2 and TRBJ1-2, reads GAGVSQSPSNKVTEKGKDVELRCDPISGHTALYWYRQSLGQGLEFLIYFQGNSAPDKSGLPSDRFSAERTGGSVSTLTIQRTQQEDSAVYLCASSRRTAEGGYTFGSGTRLTVV.

V gene TRBV19 combines with J gene TRBJ2-6; 10 bases are shared with TRBD1. The CDR3 consists of 18 residues. Germline loops: CDR1 LNHDA, CDR2 SQIVND (reference sequence). After removal of 9 bases from V and 2 bases from J, the junction contained 13 bases not matched to a gene. The CDR3 sequence: CASRRPGTGVPGANVLTF. CDR3 DNA: TGTGCCAGCCGCCGTCCCGGGACAGGGGTTCCTGGGGCCAACGTCCTGACTTTC.

CDR3 nucleotides: TGTGCCTGGATGTCGGGACTGGGGCGCAATGAGCAGTTCTTC. Its translation is CAWMSGLGRNEQFF. The chain employs TRBV30 and TRBJ2-1; TRBD2 might be the D (6 bases). The V gene's germline CDR1 is GTSNPN and CDR2 SVGIG (reference sequence). The CDR3 covers 14 residues. Between the trimmed V and J ends, which lost 4 bases and 6 bases, there was a span of 16 bases.

This chain joins TRBV11-3 and TRBJ2-5, with TRBD2 matching over 10 bases. The germline CDR1 and CDR2 sequences are SGHNT and YENEEA. This CDR3 is 18 amino acids long. V gave up 0 bases and J gave up 4 bases; unmatched junction bases: 11. The CDR3 sequence: CASSLDVSSGSQGETQYF. CDR3 bases: TGTGCCAGCAGCTTAGATGTCTCTAGCGGGAGTCAGGGAGAGACCCAGTACTTC.

The V gene is TRBV13, the J gene TRBJ2-7; 7 bases match TRBD2. The ends lost 5 bases at V and 5 bases at J; junction bases unmatched: 9. The CDR3 spans 14 residues. Germline V gives CDR1 PRHDT, CDR2 FYEKMQ (reference sequence). For the CDR3, the DNA is TGTGCCAGCAGCCGCCCCCTTCGGGGGGACGAGCAGTACTTC. Translated: CASSRPLRGDEQYF.

J is TRBJ2-7 and V is TRBV29-1, with 7 bases aligning to TRBD1. TRBJ2-5 explains the end of the DNA better; the J call may be wrong. The germline gives CDR1 SQVTM, CDR2 ANQGSEA. This CDR3 comprises 14 residues. The CDR3 spells CSVRAGGRRETQYF. As DNA, the CDR3 is TGCAGCGTTAGGGCAGGGGGAAGACGGGAGACCCAGTACTTC.

The chain has TRBV9 and TRBJ2-2, with D possibly TRBD1 on 6 matching bases. Trimming pared 4 bases from V and 7 bases from J, leaving 8 bases between. Germline V gene sequence: CDR1 SGDLS, CDR2 YYNGEE. The CDR3 contains 12 residues. The CDR3 reads CASSSGDGELFF. In DNA form, the CDR3 reads TGTGCCAGCAGCTCAGGGGACGGGGAGCTGTTTTTT.

CDR3 sequence (DNA): TGTGCCAGCAGCGACCACAAGGGGGCGAGGGGCCACGAGCAGTACTTC. It yields the protein CASSDHKGARGHEQYF. This chain uses TRBV5-5 with TRBJ2-7; 7 nucleotides agree with TRBD1. CDR3 size: 16 residues. Looked up from germline, CDR1 is SGHKS and CDR2 is YYEKEE (reference sequence). V lost 4 bases and J lost 5; bases outside the gene matches: 15.

Only one count was recorded for this clone. The gene calls are TRBV2 and TRBJ2-2; 8 nucleotides match TRBD1. J lost 5 bases, V lost 5 bases, and 7 bases had no gene match. CDR3 length: 15 residues. Germline CDR1 is SNHLY and CDR2 is FYNNEI. CDR3 sequence (DNA): TGTGCCAGCAGTAATGACAGGGGTTGGACCGGGGAGCTGTTTTTT. Translation gives CASSNDRGWTGELFF.

The gene calls are TRBV7-9 and TRBJ2-7, with D perhaps TRBD1 (6 bases). Per the germline V gene, CDR1 is SEHNR and CDR2 is FQNEAQ (reference sequence). The CDR3 spans 14 residues. V was shortened by 5 bases and J by 6 bases, with 17 bases between the two germline ends. CDR3 residues: CASSPSGTHSEQYF. In DNA form, the CDR3 reads TGTGCCAGCAGCCCCTCCGGGACACACAGCGAGCAGTACTTC.

This sequence joins TRBV18 and TRBJ2-5; possibly TRBD2 for D (6 bases). V lost 3 bases and J 4 bases, leaving 12 bases between the germline ends. The V gene's germline CDR1 is KGHSH and CDR2 LQKENI. The CDR3 extends over 14 amino acids. CDR3 sequence reads: CASSPQGGVETQYF. In nucleotides, the CDR3 is TGTGCCAGCTCACCCCAAGGAGGGGTAGAGACCCAGTACTTC.

The chain has TRBV27 and TRBJ2-7; TRBD1 matches 7 bases. Losses at the gene ends were 8 bases for V and 2 bases for J; bases not matched to a gene: 9. CDR3 length: 14 residues. The germline V gene encodes CDR1 MNHEY and CDR2 SMNVEV (reference sequence). Here the CDR3 reads CASRDRDWPYEQYF. DNA for the CDR3: TGTGCCAGCCGTGACAGGGATTGGCCCTACGAGCAGTACTTC.

The chain uses TRBV6-1 and TRBJ1-1; tentatively, D is TRBD1 (5 bases). Germline CDR1 is MNHNS and CDR2 is SASEGT. The length of the CDR3 is 12 residues. The V gene lost 5 bases and the J gene lost 4 bases, with 8 bases spanning the gap. DNA for the CDR3: TGTGCCAGCAGTACAGGTGGCACTGAAGCTTTCTTT. Translation: CASSTGGTEAFF.

This rearrangement joins TRBV4-2 to TRBJ2-7; the match to TRBD2 covers 7 bases. The CDR3 has 16 residues. V shed 3 bases and J 3 bases; nucleotides not matched to a gene: 11. Germline V gene sequence: CDR1 LGHNA, CDR2 YNFKEQ. The CDR3 nucleotides are TGTGCCAGCAGCCAGGCGGCCTTTGCGGGGGACTACGAGCAGTACTTC. Encoded protein: CASSQAAFAGDYEQYF.

The chain employs TRBV28 and TRBJ2-2; D call uncertain. The V gene lost 6 bases and the J gene lost 6 bases, with 17 bases spanning the gap. The V gene's germline CDR1 is MDHEN and CDR2 SYDVKM. The CDR3 has 15 amino acids. Here the CDR3 DNA reads TGTGCCAGCAGAGAAAGCGACGGGTACGCCGGGGAGCTGTTTTTT. Translation gives CASRESDGYAGELFF.

This chain uses TRBV5-1 with TRBJ2-5; D gene uncertain. The CDR3 sequence is 12 residues long. The germline V gene has CDR1 SGHRS and CDR2 YFSETQ. Trimming shortened V by 5 bases and J by 2 bases, and 7 bases separated the two germline ends. The CDR3 protein is CASSQNQETQYF. Here the CDR3 DNA reads TGCGCCAGCAGTCAAAATCAAGAGACCCAGTACTTC.

This CDR3 reads CAISETSGRRKDTGELFF. In DNA form, the CDR3 reads TGTGCCATCAGTGAGACTAGCGGGAGGCGTAAAGACACCGGGGAGCTGTTTTTT. The chain joins TRBV10-3 to TRBJ2-2, with 12 bases identical to TRBD2. The junction had 7 bases not matched to a gene; V was cut back by 2 bases and J by 3 bases. Germline CDR1 reads ENHRY; CDR2 reads SYGVKD. There are 18 residues in the CDR3.

The V and J genes are TRBV7-6 and TRBJ2-5; maybe TRBD1 (5 bases). Per germline, CDR1 SGHVS and CDR2 FNYEAQ. V was trimmed by 4 bases and J by 1 base, leaving 13 bases between them. CDR3 length: 15 amino acids. The CDR3: CASSSMTDFQETQYF. The CDR3 DNA reads as TGTGCCAGCAGCTCAATGACAGACTTCCAAGAGACCCAGTACTTC.

V gene TRBV4-1 combines with J gene TRBJ2-7, with unresolved D. V lost 0 bases, J lost 7 bases, and 10 bases lay in between. This CDR3 has 13 amino acids. The germline CDR1 and CDR2 sequences are MGHRA and YSYEKL. In DNA, the CDR3 is TGCGCCAGCAGCCAAGAGTCTTTGAGAGAGCAGTACTTC. The encoded protein is CASSQESLREQYF.

The V call is TRBV4-1, the J call TRBJ2-1, with TRBD2 identical over 11 bases. From germline, CDR1 is MGHRA and CDR2 YSYEKL. The trim removed 6 bases at V and 0 bases at J, leaving 7 bases unmatched. CDR3 length: 17 residues. CDR3 residues: CASSRTSGPSSYNEQFF. The CDR3 DNA follows: TGCGCCAGCAGTCGGACTAGCGGGCCGAGCTCCTACAATGAGCAGTTCTTC.

The table lists this clone with a count of one. The chain is built from TRBV5-4 and TRBJ2-7, with D possibly matching TRBD1 (8 bases). Trimming shortened V by 1 base and J by 3 bases, and 11 bases separated the two germline ends. Germline CDR1 SGHNT, CDR2 YYREEE (reference sequence). The CDR3 loop spans 14 amino acids. The chain's CDR3 is CASSLTGGDYEQYF. Written as DNA, the CDR3 is TGTGCCAGCAGCTTGACAGGGGGGGACTACGAGCAGTACTTC. Using reference TRBV5-4 and TRBJ2-7 for the parts outside the CDR3, the full variable domain is ETGVTQSPTHLIKTRGQQVTLRCSSQSGHNTVSWYQQALGQGPQFIFQYYREEENGRGNFPPRFSGLQFPNYSSELNVNALELDDSALYLCASSLTGGDYEQYFGPGTRLTVT.

The genes are TRBV7-8 and TRBJ2-7, with D perhaps TRBD2 (6 bases). The CDR3 covers 14 residues. Trimming shortened V by 5 bases and J by 2 bases, and 13 bases separated the two germline ends. Germline-derived CDR1 and CDR2 are SGHVS and FQNEAQ. CDR3 coding DNA: TGTGCCAGCAGCGTTACCCGGAGGGCCTACGAGCAGTACTTC. It yields the protein CASSVTRRAYEQYF.

This rearrangement joins TRBV6-6 to TRBJ2-3, with TRBD1 matching 9 bases. The CDR3 is made up of 15 amino acids. Germline values: CDR1 MNHNY, CDR2 SVGAGI (reference sequence). The junction had 6 bases not matched to a gene; V was cut back by 8 bases and J by 0 bases. CDR3 sequence reads: CASVDRGASTDTQYF. The DNA for the CDR3 is TGTGCCAGCGTTGACAGGGGGGCTAGCACAGATACGCAGTATTTT.

The V gene is TRBV25-1, the J gene TRBJ2-7, with D possibly being TRBD2 (5 bases). Trimming cost V 2 bases and J 2 bases, with 10 bases left between them. The germline V gene encodes CDR1 MGHDK and CDR2 SYGVNS. This CDR3 spans 14 amino acids. The CDR3 DNA reads TGTGCCAGCAGTGAAGAGGGTCCTGCCTACGAGCAGTACTTC. Translation gives CASSEEGPAYEQYF.

The rearrangement links TRBV6-5 to TRBJ1-5, with D possibly TRBD1 on 5 matching bases. V gave up 6 bases and J gave up 4 bases, with 16 bases separating them. The CDR3 spans 15 residues. Per germline, CDR1 MNHEY and CDR2 SVGAGI. This chain's CDR3 is CASREAGRENQPQHF. DNA for the CDR3: TGTGCCAGCAGAGAGGCAGGGCGGGAGAATCAGCCCCAGCATTTT.